At least ten counts were recorded for the clone carrying this TCR beta chain. The antigen is not known. This sample is part of a study of response to subunit inactivated influenza vaccine. Study-wide points: Few new T cells, the authors suggested, are recruited by each seasonal influenza vaccination.

TCRdb recomputed calls from the RT-PCR reads with MiXCR, one row per CDR3 protein. The sample contains some 540,000 distinct CDR3 sequences, 20% to 25% of which appear only once. The CDR3 extends over 16 amino acids. Germline V gene lookup returns CDR1 LGHNA and CDR2 YNFKEQ. Trimming left V 2 bases short and J 8 bases short, with 16 bases between. These data were also reused for a study on T cells expressing NK-cell markers. From that second work: Generation of TCR beta cDNA was performed by 5'RACE template switching incorporating UMIs.

This receptor was identified in a man aged 45 to 65 who received an inactivated influenza vaccine. This sample comprised CD4+ T cells sorted from PBMCs, obtained about 11 days after vaccination. This chain joins TRBV4-2 and TRBJ1-6, with D possibly matching TRBD1 (5 bases). DNA of the CDR3: TGTGCCAGCAGCCAATTCCTTCAGGGTGGGGATTCACCCCTCCACTTT. Its protein product is CASSQFLQGGDSPLHF.